This is a list of T cell receptor beta chains from one sample in a study of radiotherapy plus CTLA-4 blockade in lung cancer. Assay used: immunoSEQ multiplex PCR; TCRdb lists only in-frame clones, some missing. The sample has 81,000 or so clones; more than 85% are singletons. Specimen: peripheral blood, collected from a patient treated with radiotherapy plus ipilimumab. These receptors all come from a human donor with non-small cell lung cancer who had stable disease on radiotherapy plus ipilimumab. The CDR3 runs from the conserved cysteine through the conserved F or W. The D gene is left open where the match is weak. Expanded clones are given a class, and other clones once, few, many or no size at all.

TRBJ1-1 | 16 | NA | NA | TRBV18 | CASSPPGGAQRTEAFF | TGTGCCAGCTCACCACCGGGGGGGGCCCAGAGGACTGAAGCTTTCTTT
TRBJ2-1 | 19 | NA | TRBD2 | TRBV27 | CASSFRTSGGGGSYNEQFF | TGTGCCAGCAGTTTTAGGACTAGCGGTGGGGGGGGCTCCTACAATGAGCAGTTCTTC
TRBJ2-7 | 13 | NA | NA | TRBV29-1 | CSVDVGGTYEQYF | TGCAGCGTTGACGTCGGTGGGACCTACGAGCAGTACTTC
TRBJ1-1 | 13 | NA | NA | TRBV7-9 | CASSPPGNTEAFF | TGTGCCAGCAGCCCACCCGGGAACACTGAAGCTTTCTTT
TRBJ2-4 | 17 | NA | NA | TRBV27 | CASSSAGGGRSKNIQYF | TGTGCCAGCAGTTCCGCCGGGGGCGGTCGGTCCAAAAACATTCAGTACTTC
TRBJ1-2 | 12 | NA | NA | TRBV5-1 | CASRGQAYGYTF | TGCGCCAGCAGGGGGCAGGCCTATGGCTACACCTTC
TRBJ2-2 | 14 | NA | TRBD2 | TRBV19 | CASKVAGNTGELFF | TGTGCCTCCAAGGTAGCGGGTAACACCGGGGAGCTGTTTTTT
TRBJ2-3 | 17 | NA | TRBD2 | TRBV4-1 | CASSQGLAGYGTDTQYF | TGCGCCAGCAGCCAGGGACTAGCGGGATACGGTACGGATACGCAGTATTTT
TRBJ2-5 | 14 | NA | NA | TRBV5-1 | CASRPPGTHPTQYF | TGCGCCAGCAGGCCACCCGGGACTCACCCAACTCAGTACTTC
TRBJ1-1 | 14 | few | NA | TRBV2 | CASRAPVVGTEAFF | TGTGCCAGCAGGGCCCCAGTTGTCGGCACTGAAGCTTTCTTT
TRBJ1-5 | 15 | NA | NA | TRBV18 | CASSPQDRQNQPQHF | TGTGCCAGCTCACCACAGGACCGGCAAAATCAGCCCCAGCATTTT
TRBJ2-7 | 13 | NA | NA | TRBV29-1 | CSVEDNRDYEQYF | TGCAGCGTTGAAGATAACAGGGACTACGAGCAGTACTTC
TRBJ2-1 | 13 | NA | NA | TRBV7-7 | CASSPFQSGEQFF | TGTGCTAGCAGTCCCTTCCAGAGTGGGGAGCAGTTCTTC
TRBJ1-3 | 15 | few | TRBD1 | TRBV7-2 | CASNPTGSTGNTIYF | TGTGCCAGCAACCCGACAGGGTCTACTGGAAACACCATATATTTT
TRBJ1-5 | 15 | NA | TRBD1 | TRBV27 | CASCQLDRVGQPQHF | TGTGCCAGCTGTCAGTTGGACAGGGTTGGGCAGCCCCAGCATTTT
TRBJ1-2 | 12 | few | TRBD1 | TRBV19 | CASSRQGGGYTF | TGTGCCAGTAGCCGACAGGGAGGTGGCTACACCTTC
TRBJ2-7 | 16 | NA | TRBD2 | TRBV9 | CASSVAIAGASYEQYF | TGTGCCAGCAGCGTAGCGATAGCGGGGGCCTCCTACGAGCAGTACTTC
TRBJ2-4 | 15 | NA | NA | TRBV4-1 | CASSQEEGVGNIQYF | TGCGCCAGCAGCCAAGAGGAGGGGGTCGGAAACATTCAGTACTTC
TRBJ1-1 | 15 | NA | NA | TRBV5-6 | CASSLGQFMNTEAFF | TGTGCCAGCAGCTTGGGGCAGTTCATGAACACTGAAGCTTTCTTT
TRBJ2-3 | 16 | few | TRBD2 | TRBV5-4 | CASSSGLGGGTDTQYF | TGTGCCAGCAGCTCTGGGTTGGGGGGGGGCACAGATACGCAGTATTTT
TRBJ2-7 | 13 | NA | NA | TRBV7-2 | CASSLGDSYEQYF | TGTGCCAGCAGCTTAGGAGACAGCTACGAGCAGTACTTC
TRBJ2-3 | 15 | NA | NA | TRBV10-3 | CAIMHPGASTDTQYF | TGTGCCATCATGCACCCAGGGGCTAGCACAGATACGCAGTATTTT
TRBJ1-4 | 14 | NA | TRBD1 | TRBV5-1 | CASSSRTGREKLFF | TGCGCCAGCAGCAGTCGGACAGGGCGGGAAAAACTGTTTTTT
TRBJ2-6 | 15 | few | NA | TRBV5-4 | CASSLYGGGANVLTF | TGTGCCAGCAGCTTGTATGGGGGAGGGGCCAACGTCCTGACTTTC